This entry concerns a single T cell receptor (beta chain). Antigen specificity is unknown. The V gene's germline CDR1 is MNHEY and CDR2 SMNVEV (reference sequence). CDR3 length: 13 residues. These data belong to a study of CXCR3-negative and CXCR3-positive naive CD8 T cells. General study results and limits: Diversity proved comparably high across both naive subsets and much lower in memory CD8+ cells. The TRB CDR3s that CXCR3-positive naive cells carried were more hydrophobic than those of CXCR3-negative naive cells.

All TRB cDNA libraries came from 5' RACE performed with UMI labels. Each CDR3 protein gets one entry in TCRdb, which reprocessed the 5' RACE reads and gives no DNA. This listing includes 150,000 or so distinct CDR3 sequences. Naive cells were sorted as CD45RO-, CCR7+, CD27+ and CD95-. This sequence was found in a human donor in good health. Some clones in this sample may be carry-over from other donors' samples. Sequencing input: naive CXCR3+ CD8+ T cells from blood. Documented subset: CD45RO-CCR7+CD27+CD95- naive CD8+ T cells expressing CXCR3 (TNR3+). The chain combines TRBV27 with TRBJ1-1; TCRdb lists TRBD1, though no DNA is available to test this call. CDR3 residues: CASSPRGPDEAFF.